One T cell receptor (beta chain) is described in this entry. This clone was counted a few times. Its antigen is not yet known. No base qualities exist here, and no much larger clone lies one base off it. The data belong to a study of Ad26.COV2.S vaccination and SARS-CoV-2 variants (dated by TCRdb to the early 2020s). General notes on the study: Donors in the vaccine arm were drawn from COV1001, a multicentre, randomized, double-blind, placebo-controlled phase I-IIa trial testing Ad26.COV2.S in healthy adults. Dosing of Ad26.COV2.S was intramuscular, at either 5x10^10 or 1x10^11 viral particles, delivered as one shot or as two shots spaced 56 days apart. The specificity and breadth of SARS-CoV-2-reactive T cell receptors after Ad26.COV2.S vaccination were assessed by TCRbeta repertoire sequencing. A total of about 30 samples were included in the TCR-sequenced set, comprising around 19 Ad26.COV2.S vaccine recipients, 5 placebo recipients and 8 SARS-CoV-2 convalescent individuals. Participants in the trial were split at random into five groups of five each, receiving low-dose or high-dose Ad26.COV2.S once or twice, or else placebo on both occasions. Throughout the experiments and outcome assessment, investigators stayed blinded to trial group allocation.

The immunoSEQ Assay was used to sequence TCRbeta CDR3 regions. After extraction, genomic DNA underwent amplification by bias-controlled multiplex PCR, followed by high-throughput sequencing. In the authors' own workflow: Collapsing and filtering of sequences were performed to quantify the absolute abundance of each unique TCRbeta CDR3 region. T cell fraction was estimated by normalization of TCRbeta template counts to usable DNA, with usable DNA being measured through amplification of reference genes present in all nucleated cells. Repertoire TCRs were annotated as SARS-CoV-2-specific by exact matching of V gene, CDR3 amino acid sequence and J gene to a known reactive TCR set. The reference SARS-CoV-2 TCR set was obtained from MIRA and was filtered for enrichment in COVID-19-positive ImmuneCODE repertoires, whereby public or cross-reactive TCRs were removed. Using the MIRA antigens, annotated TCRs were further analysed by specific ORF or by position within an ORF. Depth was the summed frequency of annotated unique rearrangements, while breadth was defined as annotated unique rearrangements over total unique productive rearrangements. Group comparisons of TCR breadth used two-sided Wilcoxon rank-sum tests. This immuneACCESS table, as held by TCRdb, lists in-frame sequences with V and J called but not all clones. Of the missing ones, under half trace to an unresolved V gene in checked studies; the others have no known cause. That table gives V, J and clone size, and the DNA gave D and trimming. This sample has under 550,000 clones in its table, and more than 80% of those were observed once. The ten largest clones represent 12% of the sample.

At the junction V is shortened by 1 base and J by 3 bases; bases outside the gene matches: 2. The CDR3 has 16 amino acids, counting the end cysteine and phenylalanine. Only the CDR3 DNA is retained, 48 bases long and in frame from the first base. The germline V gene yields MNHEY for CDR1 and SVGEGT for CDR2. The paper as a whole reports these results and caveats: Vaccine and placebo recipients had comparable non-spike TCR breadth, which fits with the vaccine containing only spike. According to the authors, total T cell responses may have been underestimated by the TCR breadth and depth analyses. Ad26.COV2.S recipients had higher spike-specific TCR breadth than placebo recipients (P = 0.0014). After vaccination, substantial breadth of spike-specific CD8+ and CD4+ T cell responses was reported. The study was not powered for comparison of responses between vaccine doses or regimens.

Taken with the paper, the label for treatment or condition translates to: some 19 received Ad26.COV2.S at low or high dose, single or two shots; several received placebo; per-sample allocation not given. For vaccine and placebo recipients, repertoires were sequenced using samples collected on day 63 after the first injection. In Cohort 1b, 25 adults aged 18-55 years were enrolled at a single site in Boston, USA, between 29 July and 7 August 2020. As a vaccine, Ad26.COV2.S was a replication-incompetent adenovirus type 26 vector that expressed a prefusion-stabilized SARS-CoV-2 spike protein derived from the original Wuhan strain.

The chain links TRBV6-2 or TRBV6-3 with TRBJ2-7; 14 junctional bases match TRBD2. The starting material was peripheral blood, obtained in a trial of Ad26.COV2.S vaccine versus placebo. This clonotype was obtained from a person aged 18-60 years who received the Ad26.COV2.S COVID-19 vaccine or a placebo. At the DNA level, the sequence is TGTGCCAGCAGTTACTTTGGGACTAGCGGGAGCTACGAGCAGTACTTC. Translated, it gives CASSYFGTSGSYEQYF.